This TCR beta chain came from a study of blood T cell repertoires in COVID-19. This clone was seen a single time. Per the study methods: The authors estimated nucleated cell counts from reference gene primer amplification. Data came from immunoSEQ multiplex PCR; TCRdb stores just in-frame clones and leaves some out. V, J and clone size reflect that table, while D and trimming were determined from the DNA. The sample consists of over 90,000 clones, 84% of them appearing once. The CDR3 is made up of 13 amino acids. Trimming removed 5 bases from V and 3 bases from J, with 10 bases in between. Germline loops: CDR1 SGHAT, CDR2 FQDESV (reference sequence).

This TCR was recovered from a man aged 40-49 years with active or convalescent COVID-19. The chain links TRBV11-1 to TRBJ1-2, with D possibly being TRBD1 (6 bases). What was sequenced was peripheral blood. This chain's CDR3 is CASSPDSYYGYTF. The CDR3 DNA sequence: TGTGCCAGCAGCCCGGACAGTTACTATGGCTACACCTTC.